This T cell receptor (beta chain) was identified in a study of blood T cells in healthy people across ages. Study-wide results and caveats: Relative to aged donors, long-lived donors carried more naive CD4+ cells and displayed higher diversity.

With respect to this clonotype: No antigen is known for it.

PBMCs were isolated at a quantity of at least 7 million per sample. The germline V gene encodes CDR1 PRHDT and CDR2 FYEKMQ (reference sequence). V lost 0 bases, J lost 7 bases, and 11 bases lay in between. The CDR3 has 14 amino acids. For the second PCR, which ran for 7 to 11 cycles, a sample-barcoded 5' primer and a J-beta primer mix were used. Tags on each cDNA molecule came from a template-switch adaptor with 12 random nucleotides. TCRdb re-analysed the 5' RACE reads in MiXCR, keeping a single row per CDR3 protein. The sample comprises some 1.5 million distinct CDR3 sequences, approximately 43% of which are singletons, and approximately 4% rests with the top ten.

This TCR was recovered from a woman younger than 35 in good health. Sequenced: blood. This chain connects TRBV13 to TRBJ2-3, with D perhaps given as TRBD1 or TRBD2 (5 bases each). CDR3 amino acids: CASSLGQGVYTQYF. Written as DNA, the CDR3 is TGTGCCAGCAGCTTAGGCCAGGGAGTATATACGCAGTATTTT.